The next 14 T cell receptor beta chains were all read from a single sample in a study of T-cell memory formation after mild COVID-19 (dated by TCRdb to the early 2020s). Library preparation used 5' RACE. The run used an Illumina NovaSeq 6000. Using fastp trimming at Q25 and MiXCR clonotype assembly, TCRdb reanalyzed the public sequencing data and kept in-frame beta chains. All rows with the same CDR3 protein become a single entry with the most common DNA and genes. The sample includes approximately 300,000 distinct CDR3 sequences, with 15% to 20% observed a single time. Together, the top ten hold 20% to 25% of the sample. The specimen sequenced was PBMCs or a T cell subset sorted from them (not recorded which). Every receptor here comes from a man between 18 and 35 years old who had mild COVID-19 (a few samples of this study predate the infection). The sample titles of this study are shuffled in the database, so cell type and time point are left out; the donor was told from shared clones.

The V and J genes are TRBV4-3 and TRBJ2-5; D ambiguous. Looked up from germline, CDR1 is LGHNA and CDR2 is YSLEER. The CDR3 consists of 13 residues. V was clipped by 1 base and J by 4 bases, with 7 bases between them. The CDR3 DNA reads TGCGCCAGCAGCCAAGGGCGTGGAGAGACCCAGTACTTC. Its protein product is CASSQGRGETQYF.

This clonotype showed up just a few times. The V call is TRBV5-1, the J call TRBJ2-4, with a weak D call TRBD1 (5 bases). The CDR3 covers 13 residues. Trimming removed 0 bases at V and 6 bases at J, with 7 bases between. Germline CDR1 reads SGHRS; CDR2 reads YFSETQ. CDR3: CASSLDRPNIQYF. The CDR3 DNA follows: TGCGCCAGCAGCTTGGACAGGCCAAACATTCAGTACTTC.

This clonotype was picked up a small number of times. The chain couples TRBV5-6 to TRBJ1-5; tentatively, D is TRBD1 (5 bases). V was cut by 2 bases and J by 5 bases, with 5 bases left in between. CDR3 size: 12 residues. Germline CDR1 SGHDT, CDR2 YYEEEE. The CDR3 DNA follows: TGTGCCAGCAGCTTCAGGGATCAGCCCCAGCATTTT. Translation gives CASSFRDQPQHF.

This clonotype was observed a handful of times. The V call is TRBV5-1, the J call TRBJ1-1; tentative D call: TRBD1 (6 bases). This CDR3 region has 16 residues. Deletions cut 7 bases from V and 0 bases from J, with 19 bases between. Germline V gene sequence: CDR1 SGHRS, CDR2 YFSETQ. CDR3 DNA: TGCGCCAGCGGAGTGGGGGGGGCGAGGATGAACACTGAAGCTTTCTTT. Amino acid sequence: CASGVGGARMNTEAFF. The full variable domain, in which reference TRBV5-1 and TRBJ1-1 provide the parts outside the CDR3, is KAGVTQTPRYLIKTRGQQVTLSCSPISGHRSVSWYQQTPGQGLQFLFEYFSETQRNKGNFPGRFSGRQFSNSRSEMNVSTLELGDSALYLCASGVGGARMNTEAFFGQGTRLTVV.

In its sample, this clonotype was seen a few times. The chain is built from TRBV6-5 and TRBJ1-6; tentatively, D is TRBD1 (6 bases). The germline V and J ends were trimmed by 7 bases and 10 bases, with 20 bases remaining between them. This CDR3 is 15 amino acids long. Germline assignment: CDR1 MNHEY and CDR2 SVGAGI. The CDR3 DNA is TGTGCCAGCACCCCGGGGGACACGACTTACTCACCCCTCCACTTT. As protein: CASTPGDTTYSPLHF.

This clonotype occurred many times. This chain uses TRBV20-1 with TRBJ2-3; D uncertain. Trimming left V 1 base short and J 2 bases short, with 4 bases between. The germline CDR1 and CDR2 sequences are DFQATT and SNEGSKA (reference sequence). The CDR3 spans 12 residues. Here the CDR3 reads CSARGLTDTQYF. CDR3 nucleotide sequence: TGCAGTGCTAGAGGGCTCACAGATACGCAGTATTTT.

The gene calls are TRBV6-5 and TRBJ2-5, with D possibly matching TRBD2 (6 bases). The germline V gene has CDR1 MNHEY and CDR2 SVGAGI. Trimming stripped 6 bases from V and 7 bases from J, with 12 bases between. CDR3 size: 12 residues. The CDR3 DNA reads as TGTGCCAGCAGCCGTATGGGGGGGACCCAGTACTTC. Its translation is CASSRMGGTQYF.

The chain is built from TRBV3-1 and TRBJ1-5; D may be TRBD1 (6 bases). Trimming left V 1 base short and J 7 bases short, with 14 bases between. The CDR3 consists of 15 residues. Germline CDR1 LGHDT, CDR2 YNNKEL (reference sequence). The CDR3 nucleotides read TGTGCCAGCAGCCAAGCTTTAACAGGGCGGCAGCCCCAGCATTTT. Protein product: CASSQALTGRQPQHF.

The chain couples TRBV24-1 to TRBJ2-1, with 9 bases matching TRBD2. V lost 4 bases to trimming and J lost 2 bases; unmatched junction nucleotides: 5. Germline-derived CDR1 and CDR2 are KGHDR and SFDVKD. The CDR3 loop spans 16 amino acids. As DNA, the CDR3 is TGTGCCACCAGTGACGGAGCGGGGGGACCCTACAATGAGCAGTTCTTC. Protein sequence: CATSDGAGGPYNEQFF.

This clonotype came up many times. V gene TRBV12-3 or TRBV12-4 combines with J gene TRBJ2-1; D is possibly TRBD1 (6 bases). The CDR3 length is 13 residues. V was trimmed by 6 bases and J by 6 bases, leaving 12 bases between them. The CDR3 region is CASSPGTINEQFF. The CDR3, as DNA: TGTGCCAGCAGCCCTGGGACAATCAATGAGCAGTTCTTC.

The CDR3 coding sequence is TGTGCCACCAGCAGAGGGGAGGGGCCTTCGTCCCTTTATGGCTACACCTTC. Amino acids: CATSRGEGPSSLYGYTF. The J gene is TRBJ1-2, the V gene TRBV15; D is perhaps TRBD1 (5 bases). Germline V gene sequence: CDR1 LNHNV, CDR2 YYDKDF (reference sequence). The CDR3 spans 17 residues. V dropped 1 base and J dropped 5 bases, with 20 bases sitting between them.

The CDR3 sequence is CASSQDLRQGGTEAFF. The CDR3 nucleotides read TGCGCCAGCAGCCAAGATTTGAGACAGGGAGGAACTGAAGCTTTCTTT. The V call is TRBV4-3, the J call TRBJ1-1; 7 positions match TRBD1. The germline V gene has CDR1 LGHNA and CDR2 YSLEER. The CDR3 covers 16 residues. Trimming removed 0 bases from V and 5 bases from J; junction bases left unmatched: 9.

This clonotype was recorded a few times. The gene calls are TRBV12-3 or TRBV12-4 and TRBJ2-7, with a possible D match to TRBD1 (5 bases). This CDR3 spans 14 amino acids. V was trimmed by 0 bases and J by 6 bases, leaving 12 bases between them. CDR3 residues: CASSLAQVIPEQYF. CDR3 coding DNA: TGTGCCAGCAGTTTAGCACAGGTCATTCCCGAGCAGTACTTC.

Only a few counts were recorded for this clonotype. The chain carries TRBV5-1 and TRBJ1-4; D may be TRBD1 (6 bases). V lost 5 bases, J lost 4 bases, and 15 bases lay in between. This CDR3 is built from 15 residues. From germline, CDR1 is SGHRS and CDR2 YFSETQ. CDR3 DNA sequence: TGCGCCAGCAGTCCGGAGGGGGGGCGTAATGAAAAACTGTTTTTT. Translating it yields CASSPEGGRNEKLFF.